This T cell receptor beta chain was sequenced in a study of T cell responses to AZD1222 COVID-19 vaccine (dated by TCRdb to the early 2020s). About the investigation overall: AZD1222 recipients with second doses at about 4 weeks or about 12 weeks were pooled, because spike-specific TCR depth and breadth did not differ between schedules. TCR sequencing was performed for about 250 trial participants, of whom 207 were given two doses of AZD1222 and roughly 25 were given two doses of MenACWY control vaccine. Trial participants were enrolled by age into subgroups of 18-55, 56-69 and 70-plus years, and around 150, 28 and 57 TCR-sequenced participants, respectively, were included in these subgroups. Results and caveats for the whole study, not just this receptor: Vaccine-associated CD4 TCRs spanned the whole spike protein, with dominant responses in regions 160-218 and 743-854. Spike-specific TCR breadth and depth rose significantly after two AZD1222 doses compared with day 0 and with MenACWY recipients. Because no samples from the day 14 peak response were available, repertoires could be characterized only after the peak T cell response. The 56-69-year group was small, and its depth increase did not reach significance, likely because of low power. Nearly half of unique spike-specific TCRs reportedly recognized epitopes outside regions mutated in the B.1.351 and B.1.1.7 variants. Only a handful of AZD1222 recipients were SARS-CoV-2 seropositive at baseline, limiting conclusions about previously exposed vaccinees. Most participants were white British and females outnumbered males, and the authors suggested that clonal diversity may have been underestimated.

Regarding this clone: No cognate antigen has been identified for it. It has no much larger one-base neighbor in the sample; base qualities were not kept.

The CDR3 regions of human TCRbeta chains were analyzed by immunosequencing. The study's processing was this. TCRs in the repertoires were compared against a reference library of SARS-CoV-2-specific TCRs that had been generated with the MIRA antigen-specificity platform. Breadth was defined as the fraction of unique TCRs that were SARS-CoV-2-associated. Depth was defined as the fraction of total T cells that were SARS-CoV-2-associated. Using the MIRA data, every spike-specific TCR was mapped to the spike region that the TCR reacted to and assigned to either a CD4 or a CD8 class. Log10-transformed breadth and depth values were compared by one-way ANOVA with Sidak's multiple comparisons tests. What TCRdb holds here is the immuneACCESS table cut down to in-frame rearrangements. Part of the clones is not present; checked against another copy, under half of the missing clones reflect an unresolved V gene, and the others are unexplained. V, J and clone size are those of that table, while D and trimming were read from the DNA. Present in this sample are about 150,000 clones, 90% to 95% of which were seen just once. The ten largest clones take up 2.3% of the sample.

The sample's time point, from its label and the paper: baseline before first vaccination. Vaccinee samples came from UK trials COV001 and COV002, including a single-blind randomized controlled phase 2/3 trial of AZD1222 (ChAdOx1 nCoV-19) in healthy adults. For TCRbeta chain sequencing, PBMC samples from trial participants were taken at day 0 and at day 28 after the second dose. The CDR3 goes from the cysteine to the phenylalanine over 15 residues. Of the read, only the CDR3 DNA is kept; its 45 bases are in frame from base 1. V trim: 8 bases; J trim: 3 bases; unmatched bases: 10. The germline V gene encodes CDR1 MNHEY and CDR2 SVGAGI.

This TCR derives from an adult in good health. Recombination linked TRBV6-5 to TRBJ2-1, and 7 bases in between align with TRBD2. The sample in question was peripheral blood, obtained on day 0 of AZD1222 vaccination. The sequenced DNA is TGTGCCAGCGCCGTCGGGACTACCTTCTACAATGAGCAGTTCTTC. Its product reads: CASAVGTTFYNEQFF.